The T cell receptor beta chain described here comes from a study of glioma-infiltrating T cells after dendritic cell vaccination. For the study at large: Treatment, given 2003 to 2012, was autologous tumor lysate-pulsed dendritic cell vaccination. Study-level points and caveats: Longer survival after dendritic cell vaccination followed higher pretreatment TIL content.

With regard to this clone: Its antigen is not known.

Primers: 60 V beta forward and 13 J beta reverse. Method: immunoSEQ multiplex PCR; TCRdb's copy keeps in-frame clones and lacks some. The sample lists approximately 93,000 clones; less than 85% were seen once. The time point is: after dendritic cell vaccination, including at tumor progression/relapse. Patients had residual fresh-frozen tumor tissue and more than two years of survival data. Losses at the gene ends were 2 bases for V and 6 bases for J; bases not matched to a gene: 13. CDR1 and CDR2 from the germline V gene are SGHVS and FNYEAQ. This CDR3 has 18 residues. This chain joins TRBV7-6 and TRBJ2-3, with 11 bases matching TRBD2. The clonotype comes from a human donor with glioblastoma. Sequenced here: blood, sampled after dendritic cell vaccination. The CDR3 region has the DNA TGTGCCAGCAGCTTATTACGCACTAGCGGGAGCTTAGTGGATACGCAGTATTTT. Protein product: CASSLLRTSGSLVDTQYF.